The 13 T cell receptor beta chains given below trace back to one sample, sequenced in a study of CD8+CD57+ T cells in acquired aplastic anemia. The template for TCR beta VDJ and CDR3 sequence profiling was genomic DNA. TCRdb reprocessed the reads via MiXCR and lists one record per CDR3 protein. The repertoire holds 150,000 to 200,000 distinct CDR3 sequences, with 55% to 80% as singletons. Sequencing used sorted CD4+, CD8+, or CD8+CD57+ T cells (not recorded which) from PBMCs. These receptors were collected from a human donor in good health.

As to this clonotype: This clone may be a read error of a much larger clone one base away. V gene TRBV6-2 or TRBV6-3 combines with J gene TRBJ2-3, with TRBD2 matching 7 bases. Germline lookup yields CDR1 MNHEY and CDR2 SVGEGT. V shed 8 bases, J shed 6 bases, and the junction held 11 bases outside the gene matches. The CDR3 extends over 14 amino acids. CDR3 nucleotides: TGTGCCAGCGGTGTTAGGCGGGAGATGGATACGCAGTATTTT. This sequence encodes CASGVRREMDTQYF.

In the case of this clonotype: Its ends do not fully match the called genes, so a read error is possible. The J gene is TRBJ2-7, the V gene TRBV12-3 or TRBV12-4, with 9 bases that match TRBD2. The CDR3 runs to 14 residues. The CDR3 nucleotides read TGCGCCAGCAGCGGACTAGCGCGCACCTACGAGCAGTACTTC. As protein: CASSGLARTYEQYF.

CDR3 sequence (DNA): TGCGCCAGCAGCCGGGAGGGGGACCCAAATTCACCCCTCCACTTT. Amino acid sequence: CASSREGDPNSPLHF. The J gene is TRBJ1-6, the V gene TRBV5-1; the D gene is possibly TRBD1 (6 bases). The CDR3 is 15 amino acids. Germline V CDR1 and CDR2: SGHRS, YFSETQ. V was clipped by 4 bases and J by 7 bases, with 15 bases between them.

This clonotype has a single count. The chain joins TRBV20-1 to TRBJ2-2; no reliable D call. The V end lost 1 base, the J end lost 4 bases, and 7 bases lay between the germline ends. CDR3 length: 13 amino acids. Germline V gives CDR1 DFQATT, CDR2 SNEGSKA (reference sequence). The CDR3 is CSARVSGTGELFF. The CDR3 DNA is TGCAGTGCTAGAGTTTCGGGCACCGGGGAGCTGTTTTTT.

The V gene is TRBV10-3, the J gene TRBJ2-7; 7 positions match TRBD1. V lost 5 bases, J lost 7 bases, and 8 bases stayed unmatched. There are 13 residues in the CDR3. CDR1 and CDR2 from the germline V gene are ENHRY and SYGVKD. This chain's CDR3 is CAISYRGQGEQYF. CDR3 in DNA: TGTGCCATCAGTTACAGGGGCCAGGGGGAGCAGTACTTC.

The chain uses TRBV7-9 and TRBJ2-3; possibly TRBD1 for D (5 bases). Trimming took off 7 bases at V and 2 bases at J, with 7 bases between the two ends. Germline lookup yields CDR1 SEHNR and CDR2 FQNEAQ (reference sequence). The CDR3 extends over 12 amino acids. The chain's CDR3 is CASIGATDTQYF. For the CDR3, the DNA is TGTGCCAGCATAGGGGCCACAGATACGCAGTATTTT. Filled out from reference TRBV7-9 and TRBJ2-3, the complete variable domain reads DTGVSQNPRHKITKRGQNVTFRCDPISEHNRLYWYRQTLGQGPEFLTYFQNEAQLEKSRLLSDRFSAERPKGSFSTLEIQRTEQGDSAMYLCASIGATDTQYFGPGTRLTVL.

The CDR3 sequence: CASTLGQGWTGELFF. The CDR3 region has the DNA TGTGCCAGCACCCTAGGACAGGGTTGGACCGGGGAGCTGTTTTTT. The rearrangement uses TRBV7-2 and TRBJ2-2, with 8 bases that match TRBD1. From germline, CDR1 is SGHTA and CDR2 FQGNSA. After removal of 7 bases from V and 5 bases from J, the junction contained 9 bases not matched to a gene. CDR3 length: 15 amino acids.

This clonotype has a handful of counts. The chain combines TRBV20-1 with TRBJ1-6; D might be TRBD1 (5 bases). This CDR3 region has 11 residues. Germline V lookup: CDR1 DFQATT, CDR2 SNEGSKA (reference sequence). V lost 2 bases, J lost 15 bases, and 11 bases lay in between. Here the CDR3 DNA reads TGCAGTGCTAGAAGTGGGACGTTCCTCCACTTT. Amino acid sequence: CSARSGTFLHF.

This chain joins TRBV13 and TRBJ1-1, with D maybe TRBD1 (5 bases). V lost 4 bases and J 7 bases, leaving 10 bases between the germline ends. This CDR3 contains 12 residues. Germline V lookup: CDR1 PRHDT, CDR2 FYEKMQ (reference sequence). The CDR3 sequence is CASSYGGDEAFF. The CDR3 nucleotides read TGTGCCAGCAGCTATGGGGGGGATGAAGCTTTCTTT.

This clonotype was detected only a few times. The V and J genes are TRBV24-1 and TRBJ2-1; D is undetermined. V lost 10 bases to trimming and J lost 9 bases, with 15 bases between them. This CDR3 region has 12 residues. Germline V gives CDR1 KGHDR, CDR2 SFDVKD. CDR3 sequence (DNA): TGTGCCACTCGTGATTCGGAGAGTGAGCAGTTCTTC. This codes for CATRDSESEQFF.

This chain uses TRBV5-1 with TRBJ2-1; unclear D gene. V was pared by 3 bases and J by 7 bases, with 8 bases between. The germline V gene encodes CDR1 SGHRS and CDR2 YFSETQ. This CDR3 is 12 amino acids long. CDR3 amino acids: CASSWSQNEQFF. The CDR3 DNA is TGCGCCAGCAGCTGGAGCCAGAATGAGCAGTTCTTC.

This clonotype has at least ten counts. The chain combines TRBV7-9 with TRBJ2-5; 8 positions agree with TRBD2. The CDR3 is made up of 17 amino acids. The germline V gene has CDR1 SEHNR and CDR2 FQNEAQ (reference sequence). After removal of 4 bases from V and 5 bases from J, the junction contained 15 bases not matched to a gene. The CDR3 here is CASSSTGGLGGRETQYF. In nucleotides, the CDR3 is TGTGCCAGCAGCTCGACGGGGGGGCTAGGGGGTCGGGAGACCCAGTACTTC.

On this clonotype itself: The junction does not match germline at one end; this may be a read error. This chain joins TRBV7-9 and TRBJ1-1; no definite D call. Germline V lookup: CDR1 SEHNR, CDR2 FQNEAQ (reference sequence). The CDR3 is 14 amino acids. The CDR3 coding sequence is TGCGCCAGCAGCTTGGGCCAGGTGGGCACTGAAGCTTTCTTT. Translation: CASSLGQVGTEAFF.